This T cell receptor (beta chain) was recovered during a study of cytomegalovirus exposure and HLA in healthy donors. As for the study in general: Roughly 85 million unique TCRs from HLA-typed donors were held in an early release of data. Study-wide findings and caveats: As was reported, the HLA-A and HLA-B alleles of most subjects were accurately predicted from TCR beta sequences. HLA restriction was apparent for most CMV-associated TCR beta chains in a later analysis.

With 60 Vbeta and 13 Jbeta primers, the PCR was carried out. Clones were read by immunoSEQ multiplex PCR, and TCRdb kept only the in-frame ones, dropping some. Of 130,000 or so clones in the sample, about 62% were seen once. Concerning this clone itself: Its antigen remains unidentified.

The sequence was collected from a woman in her thirties or forties in good health and CMV-seropositive. The specimen was PBMCs.

CDR3 amino acids: CASSGGTSHSNQPQHF. CDR3 nucleotide sequence: TGTGCCAGCAGTGGGGGGACAAGTCATAGCAATCAGCCCCAGCATTTT. The chain has TRBV6-1 and TRBJ1-5; D is perhaps TRBD1 (6 bases). Trimming took off 4 bases at V and 0 bases at J, with 13 bases between the two ends. Germline V gives CDR1 MNHNS, CDR2 SASEGT. The CDR3 consists of 16 residues.